This is a list of T cell receptor beta chains from one sample in a study of blood T cells in healthy people across ages. TCRdb redid the calling of the 5' RACE reads with MiXCR, one entry per CDR3 protein. There are some 320,000 distinct CDR3 sequences in the sample; 27% occur only once, and over 25% lies in the top ten. The sequencing sample was made of blood. These receptors were obtained from a woman in her seventies in good health. The CDR3 runs from the conserved cysteine through the conserved F or W. A D gene is named only where the DNA matches it firmly. Part of the rows lack a size; the others show once, few, many or a class for expanded clones.

NA	TRBJ2-7	13	TRBV6-5	NA	TGTGCCAGCAGTCTAGGCCCTTTTGGAGAGCAGTACTTC	CASSLGPFGEQYF
NA	TRBJ2-1	15	TRBV29-1	NA	TGCAGCGTTGATAGGGAGACAGGAGCTTACAATGAGCAGTTCTTC	CSVDRETGAYNEQFF
TRBD1	TRBJ2-5	13	TRBV20-1	NA	TGCAGTGCTCCAAGGACAGGGGGAGAGACCCAGTACTTC	CSAPRTGGETQYF
NA	TRBJ2-5	15	TRBV20-1	few	TGCAGTGCCCCCTTAGGCGGGGCCTACCAAGAGACCCAGTACTTC	CSAPLGGAYQETQYF
NA	TRBJ2-1	13	TRBV28	NA	TGTGCCAGCAGCTATGCCGGGGCTGGTGAGCAGTTCTTC	CASSYAGAGEQFF
NA	TRBJ2-7	16	TRBV5-1	NA	TGCGCCAGCAGCTTGGCCTCGGGGGGCCACTCCTACGAGCAGTACTTC	CASSLASGGHSYEQYF
TRBD1	TRBJ1-2	15	TRBV28	NA	TGTGCCAGCAGGAGGGGTAGGACAGGGAACTATGGCTACACCTTC	CASRRGRTGNYGYTF
NA	TRBJ2-1	12	TRBV3-1	few	TGTGCCAGCAGCCAAGTGAGCGGGGAGCAGTTCTTC	CASSQVSGEQFF
NA	TRBJ2-1	15	TRBV7-2	few	TGTGCCAGCAGCCCGGGAGAAGCATCCTACAATGAGCAGTTCTTC	CASSPGEASYNEQFF
NA	TRBJ1-4	13	TRBV29-1	NA	TGCAGCGTTAGGGGATCAACTAATGAAAAACTGTTTTTT	CSVRGSTNEKLFF